This TCR beta chain was identified in a study of human T cells and chemical hapten exposure. General study results and limits: The number of TCRs above 1 in 1000 frequency did not change after DPC sensitization.

TCRdb processed the 5' RACE reads anew with MiXCR; each CDR3 protein has one entry. The table lists tens of thousands of distinct CDR3 sequences, approximately 15% of them singletons, with about 6.5% in the top ten. This CDR3 contains 14 residues. Trimming removed 8 bases at V and 0 bases at J, with 13 bases between. Germline values: CDR1 SNHLY, CDR2 FYNNEI. As regards this clonotype: No antigen is known for it.

Unseparated into fractions, whole blood served as the source from which total RNA was extracted. This chain joins TRBV2 and TRBJ1-1; D gene uncertain. This sequence was found in a female donor in good health. CDR3 sequence: CASRGARMNTEAFF. In nucleotides, the CDR3 is TGTGCCAGCCGTGGAGCCAGGATGAACACTGAAGCTTTCTTT. Using reference TRBV2 and TRBJ1-1 for the parts outside the CDR3, the full variable domain is EPEVTQTPSHQVTQMGQEVILRCVPISNHLYFYWYRQILGQKVEFLVSFYNNEISEKSEIFDDQFSVERPDGSNFTLKIRSTKLEDSAMYFCASRGARMNTEAFFGQGTRLTVV.